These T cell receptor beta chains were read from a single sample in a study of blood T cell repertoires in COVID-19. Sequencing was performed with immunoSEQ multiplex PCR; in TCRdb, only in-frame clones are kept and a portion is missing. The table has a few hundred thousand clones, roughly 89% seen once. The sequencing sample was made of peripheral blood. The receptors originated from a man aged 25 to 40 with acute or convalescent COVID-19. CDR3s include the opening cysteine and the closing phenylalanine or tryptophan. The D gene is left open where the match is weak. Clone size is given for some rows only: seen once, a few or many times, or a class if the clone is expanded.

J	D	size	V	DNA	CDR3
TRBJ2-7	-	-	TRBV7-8	TGTGCCAGCAGCTTAGTACCTACTGCCTACGAGCAGTACTTC	CASSLVPTAYEQYF
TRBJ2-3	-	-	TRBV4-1	TGCGCCAGCAGCCCGTTCGGGGTCTCCTTCACAGATACGCAGTATTTT	CASSPFGVSFTDTQYF
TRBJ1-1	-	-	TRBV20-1	TGCAGTGCTAGTAGACGGGTGAACACTGAAGCTTTCTTT	CSASRRVNTEAFF
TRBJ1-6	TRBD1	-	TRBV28	TGTGCCAGCAGTCCAATTAATGCGGGACAGAAGTCACCCCTCCACTTT	CASSPINAGQKSPLHF
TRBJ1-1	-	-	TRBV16	TGTGCCAGCAGCCAAACACCCTATCAGGGGCTGAACACTGAAGCTTTCTTT	CASSQTPYQGLNTEAFF
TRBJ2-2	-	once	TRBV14	TGTGCCAGCAGCCAAAGATTCGGCCCGGGGTACACCGGGGAGCTGTTTTTT	CASSQRFGPGYTGELFF
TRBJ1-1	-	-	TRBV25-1	TGTGCCAGCAGTGAAAAGGCGGGGTGGACTGAAGCTTTCTTT	CASSEKAGWTEAFF
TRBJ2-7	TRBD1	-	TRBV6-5	TGTGCCAGCAGTCTGGACAGGGGCTACGAGCAGTACTTC	CASSLDRGYEQYF
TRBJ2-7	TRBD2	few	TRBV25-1	TGTGCCAGCAGTGCCGGGGGGAGCTCCTACGAGCAGTACTTC	CASSAGGSSYEQYF
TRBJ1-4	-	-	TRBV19	TGTGCCAGTACAGGGATGGCTAATGAAAAACTGTTTTTT	CASTGMANEKLFF
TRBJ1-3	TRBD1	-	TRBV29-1	TGCAGCGTCGGAACAGGGGCCGGAAACACCATATATTTT	CSVGTGAGNTIYF
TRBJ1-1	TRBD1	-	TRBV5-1	TGCGCCAGCAGCCTCGACAGGGGCAAAGCTTTCTTT	CASSLDRGKAFF
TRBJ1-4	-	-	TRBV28	TGTGCCAGCAGCCCCCGTTATGGGGGGGGGATAATCGAAAAACTGTTTTTT	CASSPRYGGGIIEKLFF
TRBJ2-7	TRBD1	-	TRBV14	TGTGCCAGCAGCGTCATGGGACAGTCACACTACGAGCAGTACTTC	CASSVMGQSHYEQYF
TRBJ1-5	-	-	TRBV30	TGTGCCTGGAGTTTTCGAGATTTGGTTTCCAATCAGCCCCAGCATTTT	CAWSFRDLVSNQPQHF
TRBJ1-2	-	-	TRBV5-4	TGTGCCAGCAGCTTTGGTGGGAGCTATGGCTACACCTTC	CASSFGGSYGYTF
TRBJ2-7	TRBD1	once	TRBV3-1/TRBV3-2	TGTGCCAGCAGCCAAGCATTGGGACAGTTCTACGAGCAGTACTTC	CASSQALGQFYEQYF
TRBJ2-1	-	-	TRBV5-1	TGCGCCAGCAGCTGGGGTGGCGGGAACAATGAGCAGTTCTTC	CASSWGGGNNEQFF
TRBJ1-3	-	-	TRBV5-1	TGCGCCAGCAGACCACAGGGTATTGGAGGAAACACCATATATTTT	CASRPQGIGGNTIYF
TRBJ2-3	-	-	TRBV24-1	TGTGCCACCAGTGATTCCAGGGGTAGGTCAGATACGCAGTATTTT	CATSDSRGRSDTQYF
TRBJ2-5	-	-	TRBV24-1	TGTGCCACCAGTTCGGGAGAAAAAGAGACCCAGTACTTC	CATSSGEKETQYF
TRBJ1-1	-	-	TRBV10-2	TGCGCCAGCAGTGTACAGGCGGTGAACACTGAAGCTTTCTTT	CASSVQAVNTEAFF
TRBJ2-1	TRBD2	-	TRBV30	TGTGCCTGGAAATTGTTCGGGGGGGTCTACAATGAGCAGTTCTTC	CAWKLFGGVYNEQFF
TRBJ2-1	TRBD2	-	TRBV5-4	TGTGCCAGCAGCTTGGGGACTAGCGGGAGTGGTGAGCAGTTCTTC	CASSLGTSGSGEQFF
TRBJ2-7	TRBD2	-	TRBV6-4	TGTGCCAGCAGCGTCGCGGGAGAACCCCACGAGCAGTACTTC	CASSVAGEPHEQYF
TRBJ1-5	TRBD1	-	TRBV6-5	TGTGCCAGCAGTTCCGGGACAGGGGGGGCTCAGCCCCAGCATTTT	CASSSGTGGAQPQHF
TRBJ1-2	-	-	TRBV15	TGTGCCACCGCTTCTGCTGGTAGGGGCGGTGGCTACACCTTC	CATASAGRGGGYTF
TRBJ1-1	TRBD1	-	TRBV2	TGTGCCAGCAGGCCGGGACAGGGGGCCAGGGACACTGAAGCTTTCTTT	CASRPGQGARDTEAFF
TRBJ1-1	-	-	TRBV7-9	TGTGCCTCCGTGCGGAACACTGAAGCTTTCTTT	CASVRNTEAFF
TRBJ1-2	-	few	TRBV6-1	TGTGCCAGCAGTGAAGCGCTAAGGGGGAGACACCGAAACTATGGCTACACCTTC	CASSEALRGRHRNYGYTF
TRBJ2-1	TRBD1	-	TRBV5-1	TGCGCCAGTAAGACCGGGACAGGGACCAATGAGCAGTTCTTC	CASKTGTGTNEQFF
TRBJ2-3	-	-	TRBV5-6	TGTGCCAGCAGCTTTGGTCTAGCGAGCACAGATACGCAGTATTTT	CASSFGLASTDTQYF
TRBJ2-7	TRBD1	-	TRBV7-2	TGTGCCAGCAGCCCACAGGGGGCTGGGCGCGAGCAGTACTTC	CASSPQGAGREQYF
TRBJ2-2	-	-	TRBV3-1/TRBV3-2	TGTGCCAGCAGCCAAGATCTGGGGGGTGCCGGGGAGCTGTTTTTT	CASSQDLGGAGELFF
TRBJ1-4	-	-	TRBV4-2	TGTGCCAGCAGCCGAATTGCGGGCGGGAATGAAAAACTGTTTTTT	CASSRIAGGNEKLFF
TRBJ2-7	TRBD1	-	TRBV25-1	TGTGCCAGCAGTGAATCGGCAGGGGGTTACGAGCAGTACTTC	CASSESAGGYEQYF
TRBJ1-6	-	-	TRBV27	TGTGCCAGCAGTAGTACAGGGACCTATAATTCACCCCTCCACTTT	CASSSTGTYNSPLHF
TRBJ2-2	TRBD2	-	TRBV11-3	TGTGCCAGCAGCTTACTAGCGGGAGGGATAACCGGGGAGCTGTTTTTT	CASSLLAGGITGELFF
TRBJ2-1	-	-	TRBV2	TGTGCCAGCAGTCTTCCGGAGGGGGGGTCCTACAATGAGCAGTTCTTC	CASSLPEGGSYNEQFF
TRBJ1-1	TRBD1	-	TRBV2	TGTGCCAGCAACCCCCGCCTGGACAGGGGCACTGAAGCTTTCTTT	CASNPRLDRGTEAFF
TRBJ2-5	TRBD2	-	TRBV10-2	TGCGCCAGCAGTCGTTTGCGGGAGCTGGGGGGAGAGACCCAGTACTTC	CASSRLRELGGETQYF
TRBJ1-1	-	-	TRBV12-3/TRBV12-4	TGTGCCAGCAAGGGCGGGGTCCCAGAAGCTTTCTTT	CASKGGVPEAFF
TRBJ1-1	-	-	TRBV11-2	TGTGCCAGCAGCAAAGGACAGAACATGAACACTGAAGCTTTCTTT	CASSKGQNMNTEAFF
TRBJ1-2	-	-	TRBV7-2	TGTGCCAGCAGCCCGCTTAGCACAACTAACTATGGCTACACCTTC	CASSPLSTTNYGYTF
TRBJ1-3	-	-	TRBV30	TGTGCCTGGAAATATTCCGGGGGGGGTGGAAACACCATATATTTT	CAWKYSGGGGNTIYF